This T cell receptor (beta chain) was sequenced for a study of cytomegalovirus exposure and HLA in healthy donors. Primers for the PCR totalled 60 Vbeta and 13 Jbeta. Assay used: immunoSEQ multiplex PCR; TCRdb lists only in-frame clones, some missing. Here the sample spans 99,000 or so clones, around 9.1% being singletons. At collection, donors were nominally healthy, but unrecorded immune exposures were probable. By proportion, this clone is medium-sized. Germline CDR1 reads MDHEN; CDR2 reads SYDVKM. V trimming: 7 bases; J trimming: 3 bases; junction bases outside the gene matches: 18. This CDR3 is 18 amino acids long.

The sample comprised PBMCs. The V gene is TRBV28, the J gene TRBJ1-5, with 7 bases lining up with TRBD1. This TCR was sampled from a man between 40 and 49 years old in good health and CMV-seropositive. The chain's CDR3 is CASKISGHDREYNQPQHF. CDR3 nucleotides: TGTGCCAGCAAAATCTCGGGGCACGACAGGGAGTACAATCAGCCCCAGCATTTT.